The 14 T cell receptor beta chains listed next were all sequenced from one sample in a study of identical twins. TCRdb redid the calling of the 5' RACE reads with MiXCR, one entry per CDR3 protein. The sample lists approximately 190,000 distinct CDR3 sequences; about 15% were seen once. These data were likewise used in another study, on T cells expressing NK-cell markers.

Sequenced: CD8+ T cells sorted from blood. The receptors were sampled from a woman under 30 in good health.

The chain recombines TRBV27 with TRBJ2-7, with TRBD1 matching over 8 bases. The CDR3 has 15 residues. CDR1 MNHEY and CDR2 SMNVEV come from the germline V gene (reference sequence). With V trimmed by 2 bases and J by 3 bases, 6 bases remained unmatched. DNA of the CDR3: TGTGCCAGCAGTTTAGGAACCGGACAGGGCTACGAGCAGTACTTC. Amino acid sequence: CASSLGTGQGYEQYF.

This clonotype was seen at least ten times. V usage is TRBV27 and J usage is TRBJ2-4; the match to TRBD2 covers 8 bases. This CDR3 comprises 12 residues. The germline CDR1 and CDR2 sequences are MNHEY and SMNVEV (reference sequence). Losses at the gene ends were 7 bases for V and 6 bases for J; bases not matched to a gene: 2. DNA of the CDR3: TGTGCCAGCAAGGCGGGGGGAAACATTCAGTACTTC. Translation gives CASKAGGNIQYF.

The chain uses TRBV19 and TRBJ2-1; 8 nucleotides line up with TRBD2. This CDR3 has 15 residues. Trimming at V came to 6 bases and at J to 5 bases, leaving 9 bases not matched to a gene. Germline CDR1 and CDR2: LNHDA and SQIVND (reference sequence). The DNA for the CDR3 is TGTGCCAGTAGGCCGCTGGCGGGGGGCCACAATGAGCAGTTCTTC. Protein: CASRPLAGGHNEQFF. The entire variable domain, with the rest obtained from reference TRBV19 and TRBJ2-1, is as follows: DGGITQSPKYLFRKEGQNVTLSCEQNLNHDAMYWYRQDPGQGLRLIYYSQIVNDFQKGDIAEGYSVSREKKESFPLTVTSAQKNPTAFYLCASRPLAGGHNEQFFGPGTRLTVL.

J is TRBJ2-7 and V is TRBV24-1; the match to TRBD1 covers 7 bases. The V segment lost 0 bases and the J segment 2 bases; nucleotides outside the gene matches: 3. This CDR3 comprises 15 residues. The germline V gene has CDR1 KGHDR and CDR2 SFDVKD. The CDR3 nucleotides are TGTGCCACCAGTGATTTGGTGACAGGGACCTACGAGCAGTACTTC. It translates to CATSDLVTGTYEQYF.

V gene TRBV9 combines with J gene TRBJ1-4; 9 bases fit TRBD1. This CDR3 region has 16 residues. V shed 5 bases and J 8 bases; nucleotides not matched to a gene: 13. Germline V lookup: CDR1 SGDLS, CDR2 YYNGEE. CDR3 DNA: TGTGCCAGCAGTCCCCCCGGACAGGGGAGTCAGGAAAAACTGTTTTTT. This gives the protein CASSPPGQGSQEKLFF.

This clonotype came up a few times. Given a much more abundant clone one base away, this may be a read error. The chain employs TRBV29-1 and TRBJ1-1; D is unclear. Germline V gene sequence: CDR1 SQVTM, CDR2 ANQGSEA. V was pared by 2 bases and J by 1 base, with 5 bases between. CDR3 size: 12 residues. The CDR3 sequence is CSVEKGNTEAFF. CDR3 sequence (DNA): TGCAGCGTTGAAAAGGGGAACACTGAAGCTTTCTTT.

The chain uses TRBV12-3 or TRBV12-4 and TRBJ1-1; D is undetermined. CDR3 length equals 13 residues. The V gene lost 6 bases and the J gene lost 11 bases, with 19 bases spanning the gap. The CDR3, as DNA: TGTGCCAGCAGACCCGGGCCCAAGCTGAGGGCTTTCTTT. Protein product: CASRPGPKLRAFF.

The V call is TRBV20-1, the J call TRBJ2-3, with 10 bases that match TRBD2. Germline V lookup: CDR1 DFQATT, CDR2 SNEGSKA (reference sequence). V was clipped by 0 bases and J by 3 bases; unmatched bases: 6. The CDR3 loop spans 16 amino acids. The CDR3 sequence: CSARDTASGSTDTQYF. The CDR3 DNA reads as TGCAGTGCTAGAGATACGGCTAGCGGGAGTACAGATACGCAGTATTTT.

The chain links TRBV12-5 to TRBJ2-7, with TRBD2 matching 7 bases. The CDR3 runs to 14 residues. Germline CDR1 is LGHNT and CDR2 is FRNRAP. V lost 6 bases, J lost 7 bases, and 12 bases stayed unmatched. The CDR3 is CASGSGTTPWEQYF. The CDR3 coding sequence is TGTGCTAGTGGGTCCGGGACTACCCCCTGGGAGCAGTACTTC. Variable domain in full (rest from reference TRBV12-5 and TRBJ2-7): DARVTQTPRHKVTEMGQEVTMRCQPILGHNTVFWYRQTMMQGLELLAYFRNRAPLDDSGMPKDRFSAEMPDATLATLKIQPSEPRDSAVYFCASGSGTTPWEQYFGPGTRLTVT.

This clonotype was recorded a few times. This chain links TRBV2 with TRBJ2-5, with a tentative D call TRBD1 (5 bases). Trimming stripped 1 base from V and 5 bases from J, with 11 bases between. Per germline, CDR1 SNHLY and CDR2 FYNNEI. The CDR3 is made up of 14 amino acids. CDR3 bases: TGTGCCAGCAGTGAAGGGGGCCTGCAGGAGACCCAGTACTTC. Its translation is CASSEGGLQETQYF.

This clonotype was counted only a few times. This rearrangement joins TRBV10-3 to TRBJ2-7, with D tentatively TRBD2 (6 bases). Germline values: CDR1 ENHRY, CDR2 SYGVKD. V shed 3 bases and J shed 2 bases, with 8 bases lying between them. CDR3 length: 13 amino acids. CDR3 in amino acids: CAISDGSTYEQYF. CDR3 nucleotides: TGTGCCATCAGTGACGGGAGCACCTACGAGCAGTACTTC.

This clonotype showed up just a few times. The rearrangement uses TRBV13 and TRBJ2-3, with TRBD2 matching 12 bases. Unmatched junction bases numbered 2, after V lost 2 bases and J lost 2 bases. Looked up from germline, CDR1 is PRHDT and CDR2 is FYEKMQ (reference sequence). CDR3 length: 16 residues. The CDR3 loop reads CASSLRTSGATDTQYF. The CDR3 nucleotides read TGTGCCAGCAGCTTAAGGACTAGCGGGGCCACAGATACGCAGTATTTT.

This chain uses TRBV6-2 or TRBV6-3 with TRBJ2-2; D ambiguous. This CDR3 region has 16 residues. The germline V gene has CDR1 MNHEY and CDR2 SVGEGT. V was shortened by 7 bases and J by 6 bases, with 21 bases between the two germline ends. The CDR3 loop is CASKLRISGHSGELFF. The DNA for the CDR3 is TGTGCCAGCAAGTTGAGAATCTCTGGTCATTCCGGGGAGCTGTTTTTT.

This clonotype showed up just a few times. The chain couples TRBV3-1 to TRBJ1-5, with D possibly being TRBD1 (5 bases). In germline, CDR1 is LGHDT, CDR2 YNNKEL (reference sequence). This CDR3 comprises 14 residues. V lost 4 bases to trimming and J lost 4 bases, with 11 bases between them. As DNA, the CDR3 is TGTGCCAGCAGCCCGTTTGGGGGGAATCAGCCCCAGCATTTT. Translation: CASSPFGGNQPQHF.